These T cell receptor beta chains were read from a single sample in a study of blood T cells in healthy people across ages. TCRdb itself ran the 5' RACE reads through MiXCR, one entry per CDR3 protein. The data show about 940,000 distinct CDR3 sequences, 45% to 50% seen once. Specimen: blood. The receptors here all came from a man aged 25 to 45 in good health. CDR3s include the opening cysteine and the closing phenylalanine or tryptophan. The D gene is left open where the match is weak. Clone size is stated in some rows and not others, as once, few, many or a class when expanded.

V gene,clone size,J gene,D gene,CDR3 protein,CDR3 DNA
TRBV5-4,NA,TRBJ1-6,TRBD1,CASSRDRGLASPLHF,TGTGCCAGCAGCAGGGACAGGGGGTTGGCTTCACCCCTCCACTTT
TRBV6-2/TRBV6-3,few,TRBJ2-7,NA,CASSSLGFEQYF,TGTGCCAGCAGTTCGTTGGGTTTCGAGCAGTACTTC
TRBV4-1,few,TRBJ2-1,TRBD2,CASSQDPSGGFYNEQFF,TGCGCCAGCAGCCAAGATCCTAGCGGGGGCTTTTACAATGAGCAGTTCTTC
TRBV6-5,NA,TRBJ2-3,TRBD1,CASSKQGAIGTDTQYF,TGTGCCAGCAGCAAACAGGGGGCGATTGGCACAGATACGCAGTATTTT
TRBV7-7,many,TRBJ2-5,NA,CASSSLPGVGETQYF,TGTGCTAGCAGCTCACTGCCCGGTGTCGGCGAGACCCAGTACTTC
TRBV28,once,TRBJ2-1,NA,CASSFLRPYNEQFF,TGTGCCAGCAGTTTTCTGCGGCCCTACAATGAGCAGTTCTTC
TRBV11-1,NA,TRBJ2-1,TRBD1,CASSFGQGIDEQFF,TGTGCCAGCAGCTTCGGACAGGGGATCGATGAGCAGTTCTTC
TRBV20-1,few,TRBJ2-7,NA,CSAKRGTTEQYF,TGCAGTGCTAAGAGGGGGACCACCGAGCAGTACTTC
TRBV4-3,few,TRBJ2-5,TRBD2,CASSQETTAGGQETQYF,TGCGCCAGCAGCCAAGAGACGACCGCGGGGGGACAAGAGACCCAGTACTTC
TRBV20-1,few,TRBJ2-2,TRBD1,CSADRVGSTGELFF,TGCAGTGCTGACAGGGTCGGAAGCACCGGGGAGCTGTTTTTT
TRBV29-1,NA,TRBJ2-3,NA,CSVEEKGAGADTQYF,TGCAGCGTTGAAGAGAAAGGGGCCGGCGCAGATACGCAGTATTTT
TRBV20-1,NA,TRBJ2-3,TRBD2,CSARLGGLAEGDTQYF,TGCAGTGCTAGATTAGGGGGACTAGCGGAAGGAGATACGCAGTATTTT
TRBV7-2,few,TRBJ2-7,NA,CASSLDPVAHEQYF,TGTGCCAGCAGCTTAGACCCGGTAGCCCACGAGCAGTACTTC
TRBV20-1,NA,TRBJ2-4,NA,CSARGSRLQQYF,TGCAGTGCTAGAGGCTCCCGCTTACAGCAGTACTTC
TRBV7-8,NA,TRBJ2-3,NA,CASSLRPGQTTDTQYF,TGTGCCAGCAGCTTAAGGCCAGGGCAGACCACAGATACGCAGTATTTT
TRBV10-2,NA,TRBJ2-1,NA,CASTSGPPYNEQFF,TGCGCCAGCACATCGGGACCCCCCTACAATGAGCAGTTCTTC
TRBV4-3,few,TRBJ2-1,NA,CASSQDKSWGNEQFF,TGCGCCAGCAGCCAAGATAAGTCCTGGGGCAATGAGCAGTTCTTC
TRBV7-9,many,TRBJ1-5,NA,CASSLNLNQPQHF,TGTGCCAGCAGCTTAAACCTCAATCAGCCCCAGCATTTT
TRBV29-1,few,TRBJ2-7,NA,CSVHTRPGPESYEQYF,TGCAGCGTCCATACCCGGCCAGGGCCGGAGTCCTACGAGCAGTACTTC
TRBV25-1,many,TRBJ2-6,NA,CASSEPGANVLTF,TGTGCCAGCAGTGAGCCGGGGGCCAACGTCCTGACTTTC
TRBV4-2,NA,TRBJ1-2,TRBD1,CASSQRDSNPITHTF,TGTGCCAGCAGCCAAAGGGACAGCAACCCGATTACCCACACCTTC
TRBV5-1,once,TRBJ1-1,TRBD1,CASSPGTGGFGTEAFF,TGCGCCAGCAGCCCCGGGACAGGGGGCTTCGGTACTGAAGCTTTCTTT
TRBV29-1,NA,TRBJ1-2,TRBD1,CSLTGANGYTF,TGCAGCCTTACAGGGGCGAATGGCTACACCTTC
TRBV12-3/TRBV12-4,NA,TRBJ1-5,NA,CASSTTEEQPQHF,TGTGCCAGCAGCACCACAGAGGAACAGCCCCAGCATTTT
TRBV28,NA,TRBJ2-2,NA,CASSPAGGAGELFF,TGTGCCAGTTCCCCCGCGGGTGGCGCCGGGGAGCTGTTTTTT
TRBV30,NA,TRBJ1-1,TRBD1,CASQGKEVNTKAFF,TGTGCCTCACAGGGGAAGGAGGTGAACACTAAAGCTTTCTTT
TRBV20-1,once,TRBJ2-3,TRBD2,CSARKLGLVSTDTQYF,TGCAGTGCCAGAAAACTTGGACTAGTCAGCACAGATACGCAGTATTTT
TRBV28,NA,TRBJ2-7,NA,CASSVFEDSYEQYF,TGTGCCAGCAGTGTCTTCGAGGACAGCTACGAGCAGTACTTC